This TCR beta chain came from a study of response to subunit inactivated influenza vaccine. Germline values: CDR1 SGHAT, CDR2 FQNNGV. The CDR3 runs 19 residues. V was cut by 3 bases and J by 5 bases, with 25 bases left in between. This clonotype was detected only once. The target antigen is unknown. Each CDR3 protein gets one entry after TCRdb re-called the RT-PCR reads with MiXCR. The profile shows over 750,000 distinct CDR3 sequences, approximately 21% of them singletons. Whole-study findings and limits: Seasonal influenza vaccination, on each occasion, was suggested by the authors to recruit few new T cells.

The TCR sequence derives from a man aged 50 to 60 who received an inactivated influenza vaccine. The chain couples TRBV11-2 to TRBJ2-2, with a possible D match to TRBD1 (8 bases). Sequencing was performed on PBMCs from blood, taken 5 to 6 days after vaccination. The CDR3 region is CASSLSLNGGTGRTGELFF. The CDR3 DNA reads TGTGCCAGCAGCTTGTCCCTAAACGGGGGGACAGGAAGAACCGGGGAGCTGTTTTTT.